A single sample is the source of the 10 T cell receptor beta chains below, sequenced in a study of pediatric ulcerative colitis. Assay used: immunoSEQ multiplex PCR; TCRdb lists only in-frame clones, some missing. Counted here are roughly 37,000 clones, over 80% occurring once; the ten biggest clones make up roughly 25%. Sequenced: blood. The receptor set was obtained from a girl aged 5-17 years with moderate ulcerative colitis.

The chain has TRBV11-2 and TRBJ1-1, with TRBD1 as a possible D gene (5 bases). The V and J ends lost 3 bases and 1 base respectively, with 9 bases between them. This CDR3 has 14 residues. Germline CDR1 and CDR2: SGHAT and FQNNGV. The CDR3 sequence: CASSFQGWNTEAFF. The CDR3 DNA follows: TGTGCCAGCAGCTTTCAGGGCTGGAACACTGAAGCTTTCTTT.

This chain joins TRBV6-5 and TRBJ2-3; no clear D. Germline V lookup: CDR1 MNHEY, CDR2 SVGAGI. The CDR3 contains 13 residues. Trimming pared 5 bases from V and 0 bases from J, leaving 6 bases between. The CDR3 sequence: CASSAYSTDTQYF. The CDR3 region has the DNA TGTGCCAGCAGTGCTTACAGCACAGATACGCAGTATTTT.

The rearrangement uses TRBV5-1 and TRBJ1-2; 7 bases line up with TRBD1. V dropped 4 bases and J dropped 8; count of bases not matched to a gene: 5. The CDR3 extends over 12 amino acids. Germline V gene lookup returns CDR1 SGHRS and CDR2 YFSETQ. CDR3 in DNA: TGCGCCAGCAGCCCTGGACAGGTCGGCTACACCTTC. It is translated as CASSPGQVGYTF.

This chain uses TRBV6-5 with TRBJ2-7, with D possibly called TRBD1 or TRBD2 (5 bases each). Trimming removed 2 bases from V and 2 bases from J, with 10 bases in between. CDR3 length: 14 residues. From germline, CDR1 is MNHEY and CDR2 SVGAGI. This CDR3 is CASSYGDGPYEQYF. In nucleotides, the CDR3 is TGTGCCAGCAGTTACGGGGACGGACCCTACGAGCAGTACTTC.

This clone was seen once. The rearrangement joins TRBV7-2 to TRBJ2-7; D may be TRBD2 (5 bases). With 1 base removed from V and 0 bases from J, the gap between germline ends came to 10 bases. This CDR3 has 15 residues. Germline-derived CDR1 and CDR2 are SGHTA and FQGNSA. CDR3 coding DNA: TGTGCCAGCAGCTTAGGCGAGGGCCTCTCCTACGAGCAGTACTTC. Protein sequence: CASSLGEGLSYEQYF.

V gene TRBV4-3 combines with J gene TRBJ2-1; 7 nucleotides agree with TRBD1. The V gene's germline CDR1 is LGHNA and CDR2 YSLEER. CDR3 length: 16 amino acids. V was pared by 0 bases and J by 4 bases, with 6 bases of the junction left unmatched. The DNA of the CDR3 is TGCGCCAGCAGCCAAGAGATCATGGGACAGTACAATGAGCAGTTCTTC. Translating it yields CASSQEIMGQYNEQFF.

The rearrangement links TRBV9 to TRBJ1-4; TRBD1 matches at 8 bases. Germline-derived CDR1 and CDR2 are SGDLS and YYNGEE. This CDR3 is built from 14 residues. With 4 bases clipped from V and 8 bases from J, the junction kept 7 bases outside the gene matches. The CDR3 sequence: CASSTTGGREKLFF. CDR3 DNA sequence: TGTGCCAGCAGCACCACAGGGGGACGGGAAAAACTGTTTTTT.

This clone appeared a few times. The CDR3 spells CASSYSGGFGNTIYF. The CDR3 nucleotides read TGTGCCAGCAGTTACTCGGGTGGTTTTGGAAACACCATATATTTT. The chain carries TRBV6-5 and TRBJ1-3; D is uncertain. Germline CDR1 MNHEY, CDR2 SVGAGI. Trimming removed 0 bases from V and 3 bases from J, with 9 bases in between. The CDR3 spans 15 residues.

For the CDR3, the DNA is TGTGCCAGCAGCCAAGATCTGGCGTGGACGGGGTCCTACGAGCAGTACTTC. Translating it yields CASSQDLAWTGSYEQYF. The chain combines TRBV14 with TRBJ2-7; weak D call: TRBD2 (5 bases). CDR3 size: 17 residues. Trimming removed 0 bases from V and 1 base from J, with 16 bases in between. Germline V gives CDR1 SGHDN, CDR2 FVKESK.

The CDR3 DNA sequence: TGTGCCAGCAGCGCCCCTACGGGCCTATATTCACCCCTCCACTTT. This codes for CASSAPTGLYSPLHF. V is TRBV9 and J is TRBJ1-6; D unresolved. Germline V gene data show CDR1 as SGDLS and CDR2 as YYNGEE. The CDR3 is 15 residues long. V shed 3 bases and J shed 8 bases, with 15 bases lying between them. Filled out from reference TRBV9 and TRBJ1-6, the complete variable domain reads DSGVTQTPKHLITATGQRVTLRCSPRSGDLSVYWYQQSLDQGLQFLIQYYNGEERAKGNILERFSAQQFPDLHSELNLSSLELGDSALYFCASSAPTGLYSPLHFGNGTRLTVT.